The 29 T cell receptor beta chains presented below share a single source sample, sequenced in a study of vaccination effects on CD4 cells after COVID-19. Clones were read by immunoSEQ multiplex PCR, and TCRdb kept only the in-frame ones, dropping some. Here the sample spans about 24,000 clones, more than 65% being singletons. These receptors have no known antigen. ViraFEST expansion of antigen-specific CD4+ T cells with viral peptide pools preceded sequencing. It was after more than nine days of culture that CD4+ T cells were isolated. Every participant took two doses of the BNT162b2 or mRNA-1273 vaccine. The specimen was CD4+ T cells from PBMCs cultured with SARS-CoV-2 spike peptides, collected after COVID-19 vaccination. The receptors derive from a human donor who received a COVID-19 vaccine.

The gene calls are TRBV24-1 and TRBJ2-5; unclear D gene. V dropped 5 bases and J dropped 4 bases, with 4 bases sitting between them. CDR1 is KGHDR and CDR2 is SFDVKD in the germline V gene. There are 11 residues in the CDR3. For the CDR3, the DNA is TGTGCCACCAGTGTTGGAGAGACCCAGTACTTC. Its protein product is CATSVGETQYF.

The chain combines TRBV7-8 with TRBJ2-1; maybe TRBD1 (7 bases). This CDR3 is built from 14 residues. CDR1 is SGHVS and CDR2 is FQNEAQ in the germline V gene. V was cut by 5 bases and J by 4 bases, with 12 bases left in between. This CDR3 reads CASSGGTVYNEQFF. CDR3 DNA sequence: TGTGCCAGCAGCGGAGGGACAGTGTACAATGAGCAGTTCTTC.

The V gene is TRBV5-4, the J gene TRBJ2-7; TRBD1 is a possible D gene (6 bases). Germline V lookup: CDR1 SGHNT, CDR2 YYREEE (reference sequence). CDR3 length: 16 amino acids. V dropped 0 bases and J dropped 4 bases, with 17 bases sitting between them. The CDR3 is CASSLGVNRVIYEQYF. For the CDR3, the DNA is TGTGCCAGCAGCTTGGGGGTCAACAGGGTGATATACGAGCAGTACTTC.

The gene calls are TRBV5-1 and TRBJ2-7; no clear D. V was shortened by 0 bases and J by 5 bases, with 3 bases between the two germline ends. The CDR3 has 11 amino acids. Germline-derived CDR1 and CDR2 are SGHRS and YFSETQ. DNA for the CDR3: TGCGCCAGCAGCTTGGACGACGAGCAGTACTTC. Amino acid sequence: CASSLDDEQYF.

The chain employs TRBV5-1 and TRBJ1-1; D is possibly TRBD1 (5 bases). V was clipped by 9 bases and J by 1 base, with 16 bases between them. Germline V lookup: CDR1 SGHRS, CDR2 YFSETQ. CDR3 length: 14 residues. The CDR3 here is CATRARGGNTEAFF. The DNA of the CDR3 is TGCGCCACCCGGGCTCGGGGGGGGAACACTGAAGCTTTCTTT.

V usage is TRBV30 and J usage is TRBJ1-4, with D tentatively TRBD1 (5 bases). Germline V gives CDR1 GTSNPN, CDR2 SVGIG (reference sequence). V was pared by 4 bases and J by 0 bases, with 21 bases between. This CDR3 has 18 residues. In DNA form, the CDR3 reads TGTGCCTGGACCCCCTTGGGGGGAGGCCAATCAACTAATGAAAAACTGTTTTTT. Its protein is CAWTPLGGGQSTNEKLFF.

This clone came up a few times. This rearrangement joins TRBV18 to TRBJ1-2; D is uncertain. CDR1 and CDR2 from the germline V gene are KGHSH and LQKENI. Trimming cost V 6 bases and J 0 bases, with 11 bases left between them. The CDR3 extends over 14 amino acids. CDR3 sequence reads: CASSVDTANYGYTF. CDR3 sequence (DNA): TGTGCCAGCTCGGTCGACACTGCTAACTATGGCTACACCTTC.

This rearrangement joins TRBV25-1 to TRBJ2-4; 8 nucleotides agree with TRBD2. The junction had 7 bases not matched to a gene; V was cut back by 5 bases and J by 4 bases. Germline CDR1 reads MGHDK; CDR2 reads SYGVNS. The CDR3 contains 15 residues. CDR3 bases: TGTGCCAGCAGTTCCGGGACTAGAACTAAAAACATTCAGTACTTC. It yields the protein CASSSGTRTKNIQYF.

V is TRBV6-5 and J is TRBJ1-3; D is undetermined. Germline V lookup: CDR1 MNHEY, CDR2 SVGAGI. This CDR3 has 14 residues. V shed 2 bases and J shed 8 bases, with 13 bases lying between them. In DNA, the CDR3 is TGTGCCAGCAGTTACGACGGACTGCGGGACACCATATATTTT. This encodes CASSYDGLRDTIYF.

The chain has TRBV5-1 and TRBJ1-1, with 8 bases aligning to TRBD1. J was trimmed by 0 bases and V by 3 bases; bases with no gene match: 7. The germline gives CDR1 SGHRS, CDR2 YFSETQ. The CDR3 loop spans 16 amino acids. The CDR3 DNA is TGCGCCAGCAGCTACGGACAGGGCTTAATGAACACTGAAGCTTTCTTT. Its translation is CASSYGQGLMNTEAFF.

V is TRBV6-1 and J is TRBJ1-4; the D is unclear. The length of the CDR3 is 12 residues. Germline V lookup: CDR1 MNHNS, CDR2 SASEGT. Trimming took 2 bases from V and 8 from J, leaving 6 bases between them. CDR3 DNA: TGTGCCAGCAGTGAAAACCCGGAAAAACTGTTTTTT. It is translated as CASSENPEKLFF.

This chain connects TRBV29-1 to TRBJ1-5; maybe TRBD1 (5 bases). The CDR3 length is 12 residues. Germline V gives CDR1 SQVTM, CDR2 ANQGSEA. Trimming pared 4 bases from V and 5 bases from J, leaving 9 bases between. The CDR3 DNA follows: TGCAGCGTTGGGGCCAGGGATCAGCCCCAGCATTTT. This gives the protein CSVGARDQPQHF.

The chain couples TRBV27 to TRBJ1-4; D call uncertain. V was cut by 7 bases and J by 7 bases, with 16 bases left in between. The CDR3 covers 14 residues. Germline CDR1 MNHEY, CDR2 SMNVEV (reference sequence). The CDR3 loop reads CASKKDLSGEKLFF. The CDR3 DNA reads as TGTGCCAGCAAGAAGGACTTATCGGGTGAAAAACTGTTTTTT.

The rearrangement joins TRBV3-1 (or the pseudogene TRBV3-2) to TRBJ1-5; D not resolved. CDR1 is LGHDT, CDR2 YNNKEL, per germline (reference sequence). The length of the CDR3 is 15 residues. Trimming removed 6 bases from V and 0 bases from J, with 12 bases in between. The CDR3 sequence is CASSPGQSSNQPQHF. The CDR3 DNA sequence: TGTGCCAGCAGTCCCGGGCAGAGTAGCAATCAGCCCCAGCATTTT.

This sequence joins TRBV19 and TRBJ1-6; unclear D gene. Germline assignment: CDR1 LNHDA and CDR2 SQIVND (reference sequence). The length of the CDR3 is 14 residues. The V end lost 4 bases, the J end lost 3 bases, and 7 bases lay between the germline ends. The CDR3 coding sequence is TGTGCCAGTAGTACCGGAATCTATAATTCACCCCTCCACTTT. Translated: CASSTGIYNSPLHF.

This chain connects TRBV11-2 to TRBJ2-7, with TRBD1 identical over 10 bases. Germline V lookup: CDR1 SGHAT, CDR2 FQNNGV. CDR3 length: 15 amino acids. J lost 4 bases, V lost 5 bases, and 8 bases had no gene match. CDR3 DNA: TGTGCCAGCAGCCCCCAGGGACAGGGGTTTTACGAGCAGTACTTC. Residues: CASSPQGQGFYEQYF.

V gene TRBV7-9 combines with J gene TRBJ1-2; D is ambiguous. This CDR3 has 15 amino acids. The germline V and J ends were trimmed by 0 bases and 4 bases, with 12 bases remaining between them. CDR1 is SEHNR, CDR2 FQNEAQ, per germline (reference sequence). The CDR3 protein is CASSLAALGGYGYTF. CDR3 DNA: TGTGCCAGCAGCTTAGCCGCACTGGGAGGCTATGGCTACACCTTC.

The gene calls are TRBV5-6 and TRBJ2-1; a weak D match, TRBD1 (5 bases). The CDR3 length is 16 residues. CDR1 is SGHDT, CDR2 YYEEEE, per germline. The V end was cut by 0 bases, the J end by 1 base, with 11 bases between. This CDR3 reads CASSLEAGRSYNEQFF. CDR3 sequence (DNA): TGTGCCAGCAGCTTGGAGGCAGGGCGTTCCTACAATGAGCAGTTCTTC.

The CDR3 is CASSRGQGETEAFF. CDR3 sequence (DNA): TGTGCCAGCAGCCGTGGACAGGGGGAGACTGAAGCTTTCTTT. This chain links TRBV6-5 with TRBJ1-1, with 10 bases aligning to TRBD1. Germline CDR1 and CDR2: MNHEY and SVGAGI. The junction had 6 bases not matched to a gene; V was cut back by 6 bases and J by 5 bases. The CDR3 is made up of 14 amino acids.

The chain recombines TRBV9 with TRBJ2-5, with 11 bases matching TRBD2. CDR3 size: 16 residues. Unmatched junction bases numbered 10, after V lost 4 bases and J lost 5 bases. CDR1 is SGDLS and CDR2 is YYNGEE in the germline V gene. CDR3 coding DNA: TGTGCCAGCAGCCGTACTAGCGGGGGCGCAGGGGAGACCCAGTACTTC. This translates into CASSRTSGGAGETQYF. The full variable domain, rest sourced from reference TRBV9 and TRBJ2-5, is DSGVTQTPKHLITATGQRVTLRCSPRSGDLSVYWYQQSLDQGLQFLIQYYNGEERAKGNILERFSAQQFPDLHSELNLSSLELGDSALYFCASSRTSGGAGETQYFGPGTRLLVL.

This clone came up a few times. The CDR3 spells CASSLGLGQGILPYF. The CDR3 DNA follows: TGTGCCAGCAGTTTAGGCCTGGGACAGGGAATCCTGCCGTACTTC. The chain joins TRBV27 to TRBJ2-7, with 9 nucleotides matching TRBD1. This CDR3 contains 15 residues. V shed 2 bases, J shed 12 bases, and the junction held 14 bases outside the gene matches. Germline CDR1 reads MNHEY; CDR2 reads SMNVEV (reference sequence).

The chain links TRBV2 to TRBJ1-5, with D possibly being TRBD1 (5 bases). The CDR3 is 15 residues long. The V and J ends lost 7 bases and 0 bases respectively, with 13 bases between them. Germline V gene lookup returns CDR1 SNHLY and CDR2 FYNNEI. In nucleotides, the CDR3 is TGTGCCAGCACTGGCACAGGCCATAGCAATCAGCCCCAGCATTTT. Translation: CASTGTGHSNQPQHF.

V is TRBV6-1 and J is TRBJ2-7; possible D gene TRBD1, 7 bases. Germline V lookup: CDR1 MNHNS, CDR2 SASEGT. The V end lost 4 bases, the J end lost 0 bases, and 28 bases lay between the germline ends. The CDR3 length is 20 residues. In DNA form, the CDR3 reads TGTGCCAGCAGTGCCCCCACAGGGGCGGGACGGCTGACTAGCTCCTACGAGCAGTACTTC. Protein product: CASSAPTGAGRLTSSYEQYF.

This clone was seen a handful of times. The rearrangement links TRBV5-8 to TRBJ2-5; no clear D gene. Trimming shortened V by 1 base and J by 1 base, and 8 bases separated the two germline ends. Germline CDR1 and CDR2: SGHTS and YDEGEE. The length of the CDR3 is 14 residues. The CDR3 DNA reads TGTGCCAGCAGCTTGTCGTCCTCCCAAGAGACCCAGTACTTC. It codes for CASSLSSSQETQYF.

This clone has just one count. This chain connects TRBV18 to TRBJ2-3; D is possibly TRBD2 (5 bases). This CDR3 has 13 amino acids. Per the germline V gene, CDR1 is KGHSH and CDR2 is LQKENI. Trimming took off 6 bases at V and 3 bases at J, with 10 bases between the two ends. The CDR3 nucleotides read TGTGCCAGCTCGACGCCGGGGACAGATACGCAGTATTTT. Residues: CASSTPGTDTQYF.

This clone turned up a few times. The chain is built from TRBV30 and TRBJ1-2; TRBD1 is a possible D gene (6 bases). CDR3 length: 15 amino acids. Looked up from germline, CDR1 is GTSNPN and CDR2 is SVGIG (reference sequence). Trimming pared 4 bases from V and 1 base from J, leaving 16 bases between. This chain's CDR3 is CAWTSRARGNYGYTF. CDR3 in DNA: TGTGCCTGGACGAGTAGGGCCAGGGGTAACTATGGCTACACCTTC.

The chain uses TRBV18 and TRBJ1-1; a weak D match, TRBD1 (6 bases). V was pared by 3 bases and J by 1 base, with 9 bases between. Germline CDR1 is KGHSH and CDR2 is LQKENI. This CDR3 is 14 amino acids long. The DNA for the CDR3 is TGTGCCAGCTCACCTATGGGACAGAACACTGAAGCTTTCTTT. Encoded protein: CASSPMGQNTEAFF.

The CDR3 nucleotides are TGTGCCAGCAGGGAAACAACTAATGAAAAACTGTTTTTT. Translation gives CASRETTNEKLFF. The chain joins TRBV3-1 (or the pseudogene TRBV3-2) to TRBJ1-4; D is unclear. Germline lookup yields CDR1 LGHDT and CDR2 YNNKEL (reference sequence). The CDR3 runs 13 residues. Trimming left V 6 bases short and J 0 bases short, with 5 bases between.

V and J are TRBV7-9 and TRBJ2-3, with 12 bases lining up with TRBD2. J lost 6 bases, V lost 5 bases, and 6 bases had no gene match. The CDR3 consists of 15 residues. Germline V CDR1 and CDR2: SEHNR, FQNEAQ (reference sequence). Here the CDR3 DNA reads TGTGCCAGCAGCCCGACTAGCGGGGGCTCTGATACGCAGTATTTT. It yields the protein CASSPTSGGSDTQYF.